The clone carrying this T cell receptor (beta chain) was observed a few times. Its antigen is not known. The data stem from a study of T-cell memory formation after mild COVID-19. As for the study in general: TCR clusters mostly belonged to single donors. Study findings and constraints: Among clones contracting day 15 to 85, CD4/CD8 was balanced, whereas later expanders leaned CD4+. Prior to infection, memory already included some responding clones, suggesting cross-reactive memory joined.

From the 5' RACE reads, TCRdb called clonotypes with MiXCR, one entry per CDR3 protein. This table holds around 29,000 distinct CDR3 sequences, more than 15% found once. Trimming removed 6 bases from V and 2 bases from J, with 7 bases in between. The germline V gene has CDR1 KGHSH and CDR2 LQKENI. The CDR3 runs 12 residues. The chain combines TRBV18 with TRBJ2-5; D is unresolved. Sequencing used PBMCs or a T cell subset sorted from them (not recorded which). This sequence was found in an adult who had mild COVID-19 (a few samples of this study predate the infection). Cell type and time point are not known. This CDR3 reads CASSQLQETQYF. The CDR3 nucleotides read TGTGCCAGCTCCCAGTTACAAGAGACCCAGTACTTC.